This T cell receptor (beta chain) was captured in a study of T cell repertoires in cytomegalovirus infection. Overall study results and limits: Summed frequency of shared TCR beta families picked out CMV carriers who also had the relevant HLA. Within the response measured ex vivo, HLA-C-restricted CMV-specific TCR beta clonotypes were dominant.

TCRdb itself ran the reads through MiXCR, one entry per CDR3 protein. The sample has approximately 500,000 distinct CDR3 sequences; about 25% are singletons. This clonotype has more than one count but fewer than ten. Its cognate antigen is unknown. The sequenced material came from PBMCs. The TCR sequence derives from a human donor in good health (CMV status not recorded). Some clones in this sample may be carry-over from other donors' samples.

CDR3 residues: CASSYSDPELFF. The CDR3 region has the DNA TGTGCCAGCAGTTACTCAGATCCGGAGCTGTTTTTT. The chain combines TRBV6-6 with TRBJ2-2; no firm D call. This CDR3 has 12 amino acids. Germline V gene data show CDR1 as MNHNY and CDR2 as SVGAGI (reference sequence). V was cut by 0 bases and J by 10 bases, with 6 bases left in between.